The T cell receptor beta chain under discussion was sequenced for a study of chemoradiotherapy in HPV16-positive cancers. V shed 0 bases and J 3 bases; nucleotides not matched to a gene: 7. Germline CDR1 reads SGHRS; CDR2 reads YFSETQ. The CDR3 extends over 16 amino acids. The table came from immunoSEQ multiplex PCR; TCRdb's copy has only in-frame clones and leaves some out. Here the sample spans 9,500 to 15,000 clones, over 65% being singletons. This TCR was recovered from a human donor with HPV-associated anogenital cancer. The sample was taken from a patient who underwent chemoradiotherapy. This chain joins TRBV5-1 and TRBJ2-3, with 7 bases that match TRBD2. For the CDR3, the DNA is TGCGCCAGCAGCTTGGAGGGCGGGAGCTTTACAGATACGCAGTATTTT. Translated, it gives CASSLEGGSFTDTQYF.